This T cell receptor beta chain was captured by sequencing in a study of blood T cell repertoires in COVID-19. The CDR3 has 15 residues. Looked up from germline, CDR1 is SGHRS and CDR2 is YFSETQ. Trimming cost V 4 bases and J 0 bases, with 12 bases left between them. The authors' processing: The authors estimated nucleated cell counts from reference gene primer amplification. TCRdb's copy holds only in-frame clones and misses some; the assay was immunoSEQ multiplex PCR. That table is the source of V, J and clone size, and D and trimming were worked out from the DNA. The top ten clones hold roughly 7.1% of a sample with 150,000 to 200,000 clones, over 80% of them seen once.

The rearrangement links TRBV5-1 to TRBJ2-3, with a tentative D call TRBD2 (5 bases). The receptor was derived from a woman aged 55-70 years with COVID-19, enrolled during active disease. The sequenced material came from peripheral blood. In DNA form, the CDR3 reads TGCGCCAGCAGCGCCGAGCGGACTAGCACAGATACGCAGTATTTT. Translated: CASSAERTSTDTQYF.